The 20 T cell receptor beta chains given below trace back to one sample, sequenced in a study of cytomegalovirus exposure and HLA in healthy donors. PCR used 60 Vbeta primers and 13 Jbeta primers. Libraries were prepared by immunoSEQ multiplex PCR; TCRdb keeps only in-frame clonotypes and omits some of them. In the table there are about 140,000 clones, roughly 80% of which are singletons. Specimen: PBMCs. The receptors were gathered from a male donor in good health and CMV-seronegative.

J is TRBJ2-3 and V is TRBV13, with D maybe TRBD2 (6 bases). V was trimmed by 5 bases and J by 10 bases, leaving 25 bases between them. In germline, CDR1 is PRHDT, CDR2 FYEKMQ (reference sequence). The CDR3 consists of 16 residues. CDR3 loop: CASSPRAGGYRGAQYF. As DNA, the CDR3 is TGTGCCAGCAGCCCCCGGGCAGGAGGGTATCGTGGGGCGCAGTATTTT.

The V gene is TRBV28, the J gene TRBJ1-5, with unresolved D. Germline assignment: CDR1 MDHEN and CDR2 SYDVKM. V was pared by 3 bases and J by 5 bases, with 8 bases between. The CDR3 is 13 residues long. CDR3 nucleotides: TGTGCCAGCAGTTTCCCGGTAGATCAGCCCCAGCATTTT. It is translated as CASSFPVDQPQHF. The complete variable domain, with remaining parts taken from reference TRBV28 and TRBJ1-5, reads DVKVTQSSRYLVKRTGEKVFLECVQDMDHENMFWYRQDPGLGLRLIYFSYDVKMKEKGDIPEGYSVSREKKERFSLILESASTNQTSMYLCASSFPVDQPQHFGDGTRLSIL.

The J gene is TRBJ2-2, the V gene TRBV7-3; weak D call: TRBD2 (6 bases). CDR1 and CDR2 from the germline V gene are SGHTA and FQGTGA. CDR3 size: 15 residues. Trimming removed 3 bases at V and 4 bases at J, with 12 bases between. CDR3: CASSFDGRSTGELFF. The CDR3, as DNA: TGTGCCAGCAGCTTTGACGGGAGAAGCACCGGGGAGCTGTTTTTT.

The chain has TRBV30 and TRBJ1-1; no clear D. V lost 0 bases, J lost 4 bases, and 3 bases lay in between. This CDR3 has 11 residues. The V gene's germline CDR1 is GTSNPN and CDR2 SVGIG (reference sequence). CDR3: CAWSVLTEAFF. The CDR3 DNA sequence: TGTGCCTGGAGTGTTCTCACTGAAGCTTTCTTT.

This rearrangement joins TRBV5-1 to TRBJ2-5; a weak D match, TRBD2 (7 bases). CDR1 and CDR2 from the germline V gene are SGHRS and YFSETQ. The CDR3 covers 14 residues. V lost 0 bases to trimming and J lost 4 bases, with 10 bases between them. The CDR3 DNA follows: TGCGCCAGCAGCTTGGCGGGGGGCTCAGAGACCCAGTACTTC. Translation: CASSLAGGSETQYF.

This clone came up a few times. This sequence joins TRBV28 and TRBJ2-5; 12 bases fit TRBD1. CDR1 is MDHEN, CDR2 SYDVKM, per germline. There are 15 residues in the CDR3. Germline trimming cut 4 bases from V and 5 bases from J; bases unmatched to any gene: 5. As DNA, the CDR3 is TGTGCCAGCAGTTCCGGGACAGGGGGCACGGAGACCCAGTACTTC. Residues: CASSSGTGGTETQYF.

The rearrangement links TRBV6-5 to TRBJ2-5, with a possible D match to TRBD2 (6 bases). Germline-derived CDR1 and CDR2 are MNHEY and SVGAGI. Between the trimmed V and J ends, which lost 4 bases and 3 bases, there was a span of 9 bases. This CDR3 has 13 amino acids. The CDR3 loop is CASSFRLEETQYF. The CDR3 DNA reads as TGTGCCAGCAGTTTCAGACTAGAAGAGACCCAGTACTTC.

The J gene is TRBJ1-2, the V gene TRBV6-5; 7 nucleotides align to TRBD1. Looked up from germline, CDR1 is MNHEY and CDR2 is SVGAGI. There are 16 residues in the CDR3. The junction had 15 bases not matched to a gene; V was cut back by 1 base and J by 10 bases. CDR3 protein: CASSYYRDSGASVYTF. The CDR3 bases are TGTGCCAGCAGTTACTACCGGGACAGTGGGGCTAGTGTCTACACCTTC.

For the CDR3, the DNA is TGTGCCAGCAGTCCCCGAGGGTACCAAGAGACCCAGTACTTC. Protein product: CASSPRGYQETQYF. This chain connects TRBV7-9 to TRBJ2-5; D possibly corresponds to TRBD2 (5 bases). V was trimmed by 6 bases and J by 0 bases, leaving 11 bases between them. Germline CDR1 and CDR2: SEHNR and FQNEAQ (reference sequence). The CDR3 contains 14 residues.

V gene TRBV6-5 combines with J gene TRBJ2-3, with TRBD2 identical over 8 bases. Germline assignment: CDR1 MNHEY and CDR2 SVGAGI. This CDR3 region has 14 residues. Unmatched junction bases numbered 6, after V lost 7 bases and J lost 3 bases. This CDR3 is CASNRQRETDTQYF. CDR3 nucleotides: TGTGCCAGCAATCGCCAGCGGGAGACAGATACGCAGTATTTT.

The rearrangement uses TRBV27 and TRBJ1-4; D may be TRBD1 (6 bases). The V gene lost 8 bases and the J gene lost 7 bases, with 20 bases spanning the gap. Germline lookup yields CDR1 MNHEY and CDR2 SMNVEV (reference sequence). There are 15 residues in the CDR3. The CDR3, as DNA: TGTGCCAGCCGCTCGAGGTCAGGGGCAGGTGAAAAACTGTTTTTT. Protein product: CASRSRSGAGEKLFF.

The chain recombines TRBV10-3 with TRBJ1-1; TRBD1 matches at 7 bases. This CDR3 region has 15 residues. Unmatched junction bases numbered 9, after V lost 0 bases and J lost 8 bases. Per germline, CDR1 ENHRY and CDR2 SYGVKD. CDR3 residues: CAISESITGTVEAFF. CDR3 nucleotide sequence: TGTGCCATCAGTGAGTCCATTACCGGGACAGTCGAAGCTTTCTTT.

This chain joins TRBV7-3 and TRBJ1-2; the match to TRBD1 covers 9 bases. V was clipped by 4 bases and J by 7 bases; unmatched bases: 1. This CDR3 has 12 residues. Per germline, CDR1 SGHTA and CDR2 FQGTGA. This CDR3 is CASSSGQGGYTF. In DNA form, the CDR3 reads TGTGCCAGCAGCTCGGGACAGGGTGGCTACACCTTC.

The chain couples TRBV11-2 to TRBJ1-6; D unresolved. CDR1 and CDR2 from the germline V gene are SGHAT and FQNNGV. Trimming took 0 bases from V and 14 from J, leaving 11 bases between them. The CDR3 loop spans 13 amino acids. CDR3 DNA sequence: TGTGCCAGCAGCTTAGATAAGTTTCTAGCCCTCCACTTT. The encoded protein is CASSLDKFLALHF.

The gene calls are TRBV19 and TRBJ2-2, with D unclear. Germline V gene lookup returns CDR1 LNHDA and CDR2 SQIVND (reference sequence). The CDR3 length is 16 residues. Trimming pared 2 bases from V and 1 base from J, leaving 11 bases between. This CDR3 is CASSISRGQNTGELFF. DNA of the CDR3: TGTGCCAGTAGTATATCCCGAGGCCAGAACACCGGGGAGCTGTTTTTT. Full variable domain (remainder filled in from reference TRBV19 and TRBJ2-2): DGGITQSPKYLFRKEGQNVTLSCEQNLNHDAMYWYRQDPGQGLRLIYYSQIVNDFQKGDIAEGYSVSREKKESFPLTVTSAQKNPTAFYLCASSISRGQNTGELFFGEGSRLTVL.

The rearrangement links TRBV27 to TRBJ1-1, with TRBD1 matching 10 bases. This CDR3 comprises 17 residues. With V trimmed by 7 bases and J by 0 bases, 11 bases remained unmatched. Germline V CDR1 and CDR2: MNHEY, SMNVEV (reference sequence). This CDR3 is CASITGTGDQMNTEAFF. The CDR3 bases are TGTGCCAGCATAACCGGGACAGGGGATCAGATGAACACTGAAGCTTTCTTT.

Turning to this clone: The junction departs from the called germline gene at one end, perhaps through a read error. V usage is TRBV6-1 and J usage is TRBJ1-6, with 7 bases aligning to TRBD1. The CDR3 extends over 14 amino acids. CDR1 and CDR2 from the germline V gene are MNHNS and SASEGT. CDR3 loop: CVSSTGTALVALHF. In nucleotides, the CDR3 is TGTGTCAGCAGTACCGGGACAGCTTTGGTAGCCCTCCACTTT.

The chain carries TRBV7-2 and TRBJ2-7; maybe TRBD1 (5 bases). Trimming pared 2 bases from V and 6 bases from J, leaving 11 bases between. CDR1 is SGHTA, CDR2 FQGNSA, per germline. The CDR3 extends over 13 amino acids. The CDR3 DNA reads TGTGCCAGCAGCTTAAAGGCAGGGCGCGAGCAGTACTTC. Translation: CASSLKAGREQYF.

J is TRBJ2-3 and V is TRBV9; 10 positions match TRBD2. Per germline, CDR1 SGDLS and CDR2 YYNGEE. The CDR3 totals 17 residues. After removal of 0 bases from V and 0 bases from J, the junction contained 4 bases not matched to a gene. For the CDR3, the DNA is TGTGCCAGCAGCGTAGGTAATAGCGGGGGGAGCACAGATACGCAGTATTTT. Residues: CASSVGNSGGSTDTQYF.

V and J are TRBV30 and TRBJ1-1; D not resolved. CDR3 length equals 12 residues. V lost 4 bases and J 1 base, leaving 7 bases between the germline ends. CDR1 and CDR2 from the germline V gene are GTSNPN and SVGIG (reference sequence). CDR3 sequence (DNA): TGTGCCTGGAAGCGAGGGAACACTGAAGCTTTCTTT. Translated: CAWKRGNTEAFF.